The next 27 T cell receptor beta chains were all read from a single sample in a study of T cells in Graves' hyperthyroidism and ophthalmopathy. Amplified TCR beta CDR3 regions came from RNA transcripts. The study used the HTBI primer set for a first-round RT-PCR of the TCR CDR3. MiXCR was run by TCRdb on the multiplex PCR reads, yielding one entry per CDR3 protein. The sample contains about 610,000 distinct CDR3 sequences, roughly 14% of which appear only once. Sequences were obtained from blood. The source of these receptors is a woman aged 40 to 50 with Graves' ophthalmopathy.

This clonotype has a count of ten or more. V and J are TRBV7-9 and TRBJ2-5; a weak D match, TRBD1 (7 bases). Germline CDR1 is SEHNR and CDR2 is FQNEAQ (reference sequence). The V end was cut by 3 bases, the J end by 4 bases, with 15 bases between. This CDR3 spans 15 amino acids. The CDR3 loop reads CASSFSLQGGETQYF. The CDR3 DNA reads TGTGCCAGCAGCTTCTCTCTCCAGGGGGGAGAGACCCAGTACTTC.

This clonotype was seen repeatedly, ten times or more. V gene TRBV6-5 combines with J gene TRBJ2-7; D is ambiguous. Trimming removed 2 bases at V and 3 bases at J, with 8 bases between. Germline CDR1 reads MNHEY; CDR2 reads SVGAGI. The CDR3 contains 13 residues. The CDR3 reads CASSYGLRYEQYF. DNA for the CDR3: TGTGCCAGCAGTTACGGGCTGCGCTACGAGCAGTACTTC.

The CDR3 region has the DNA TGTGCCAGCAACCCCCACTATTCGGACACCGGGGAGCTGTTTTTT. As protein: CASNPHYSDTGELFF. V is TRBV27 and J is TRBJ2-2; D is unclear. V lost 7 bases and J 3 bases, leaving 15 bases between the germline ends. The germline V gene has CDR1 MNHEY and CDR2 SMNVEV (reference sequence). The CDR3 sequence is 15 residues long.

This clonotype appeared many times. This sequence joins TRBV20-1 and TRBJ2-7; D tentatively fits TRBD1 or TRBD2 (5 bases each). Between the trimmed V and J ends, which lost 0 bases and 5 bases, there was a span of 14 bases. Per germline, CDR1 DFQATT and CDR2 SNEGSKA (reference sequence). This CDR3 is 14 amino acids long. CDR3 nucleotide sequence: TGCAGTGCTAGAGAGGGACCGCTCGAGAACGAGCAGTACTTC. It encodes CSAREGPLENEQYF.

This rearrangement joins TRBV28 to TRBJ2-1; D is undetermined. The CDR3 is 13 amino acids. Germline V CDR1 and CDR2: MDHEN, SYDVKM. V was pared by 3 bases and J by 5 bases, with 8 bases between. CDR3 sequence reads: CASSFYGDNEQFF. In nucleotides, the CDR3 is TGTGCCAGCAGTTTCTATGGCGACAATGAGCAGTTCTTC. The full variable domain, with the rest looked up from reference TRBV28 and TRBJ2-1, is DVKVTQSSRYLVKRTGEKVFLECVQDMDHENMFWYRQDPGLGLRLIYFSYDVKMKEKGDIPEGYSVSREKKERFSLILESASTNQTSMYLCASSFYGDNEQFFGPGTRLTVL.

The sample holds a few counts of this clonotype. The chain recombines TRBV7-2 with TRBJ2-7, with no clear D. The CDR3 totals 15 residues. The V and J ends lost 2 bases and 2 bases respectively, with 13 bases between them. The germline gives CDR1 SGHTA, CDR2 FQGNSA. DNA of the CDR3: TGTGCCAGCAGCTTATTTGGCGAGGCCCCCTACGAGCAGTACTTC. Translated: CASSLFGEAPYEQYF.

This clonotype was seen repeatedly, ten times or more. V usage is TRBV6-5 and J usage is TRBJ1-2; TRBD1 agrees at 10 bases. The CDR3 covers 15 residues. Looked up from germline, CDR1 is MNHEY and CDR2 is SVGAGI. V trimming: 2 bases; J trimming: 4 bases; junction bases outside the gene matches: 4. CDR3 amino acids: CASSYDRDRGYGYTF. The CDR3 coding sequence is TGTGCCAGCAGTTACGACCGGGACAGGGGCTATGGCTACACCTTC.

This clonotype was counted a few times. J is TRBJ2-3 and V is TRBV20-1; 9 bases align to TRBD2. The junction had 5 bases not matched to a gene; V was cut back by 2 bases and J by 5 bases. Germline V lookup: CDR1 DFQATT, CDR2 SNEGSKA (reference sequence). This CDR3 is 14 amino acids long. CDR3 protein: CSARRREGGDTQYF. The CDR3 DNA sequence: TGCAGTGCTAGAAGGCGGGAGGGGGGAGATACGCAGTATTTT.

This clonotype was found many times. The chain has TRBV28 and TRBJ1-1; D unclear. CDR1 is MDHEN and CDR2 is SYDVKM in the germline V gene. The V end was cut by 10 bases, the J end by 4 bases, with 16 bases between. The CDR3 is 13 amino acids. The CDR3 coding sequence is TGTGCCACCCTAAGTTCCGGACTCACTGAAGCTTTCTTT. It yields the protein CATLSSGLTEAFF.

This clonotype was observed many times. The CDR3, as DNA: TGCAGTGCTCAGGGGGCGGCCTACGAGCAGTACTTC. As protein: CSAQGAAYEQYF. V is TRBV20-1 and J is TRBJ2-7; 8 bases match TRBD1. V lost 5 bases, J lost 2 bases, and 2 bases stayed unmatched. The CDR3 consists of 12 residues. Germline V gene data show CDR1 as DFQATT and CDR2 as SNEGSKA (reference sequence).

This clonotype was seen ten or more times. The rearrangement links TRBV3-1 to TRBJ2-5; TRBD1 matches at 8 bases. CDR3 length: 15 residues. Trimming at V came to 4 bases and at J to 0 bases, leaving 4 bases not matched to a gene. CDR1 LGHDT and CDR2 YNNKEL come from the germline V gene (reference sequence). CDR3 region: CASSPGQGDQETQYF. Written as DNA, the CDR3 is TGTGCCAGCAGCCCAGGACAGGGAGACCAAGAGACCCAGTACTTC.

Many counts were recorded for this clonotype. This rearrangement joins TRBV11-2 to TRBJ2-7, with D tentatively TRBD2 (5 bases). Germline-derived CDR1 and CDR2 are SGHAT and FQNNGV. This CDR3 has 14 amino acids. Between the trimmed V and J ends, which lost 0 bases and 12 bases, there was a span of 18 bases. CDR3 residues: CASSLDLASPTLYF. CDR3 DNA: TGTGCCAGCAGCTTAGATCTGGCTAGCCCCACTCTGTACTTC.

This clonotype was counted ten times or more. V usage is TRBV5-1 and J usage is TRBJ2-7, with TRBD2 as a possible D gene (7 bases). V was pared by 4 bases and J by 4 bases, with 15 bases between. CDR1 is SGHRS, CDR2 YFSETQ, per germline. There are 14 residues in the CDR3. The CDR3 spells CASSRGGGPYEQYF. CDR3 nucleotides: TGCGCCAGCAGCAGGGGCGGGGGCCCGTACGAGCAGTACTTC.

This clonotype was observed at least ten times. V usage is TRBV12-3 or TRBV12-4 and J usage is TRBJ2-7, with TRBD2 as a possible D gene (6 bases). The germline V and J ends were trimmed by 7 bases and 1 base, with 17 bases remaining between them. CDR3 length: 15 amino acids. The CDR3 coding sequence is TGTGCCAGCACCCCCGGGACTGGCATTTCCTACGAGCAGTACTTC. It codes for CASTPGTGISYEQYF.

The table lists this clonotype with many counts. A much larger clone differs from this one at a single base, so this may be a read error. The chain uses TRBV6-2 or TRBV6-3 and TRBJ1-2; TRBD1 aligns across 9 bases. Germline-derived CDR1 and CDR2 are MNHEY and SVGEGT. The CDR3 runs to 16 residues. The CDR3 here is CASSLSGTGLNYGHTF. Written as DNA, the CDR3 is TGTGCCAGCAGTCTCTCCGGGACAGGGCTTAACTATGGCCACACCTTC.

Many counts were recorded for this clonotype. J is TRBJ2-5 and V is TRBV18; tentatively, D is TRBD1 (6 bases). Looked up from germline, CDR1 is KGHSH and CDR2 is LQKENI. The CDR3 consists of 16 residues. V was pared by 3 bases and J by 1 base, with 15 bases between. The CDR3 sequence is CASSPPTGTFQETQYF. The DNA of the CDR3 is TGTGCCAGCTCACCTCCTACAGGGACCTTCCAAGAGACCCAGTACTTC. Drawing the rest from reference TRBV18 and TRBJ2-5, the complete variable domain is NAGVMQNPRHLVRRRGQEARLRCSPMKGHSHVYWYRQLPEEGLKFMVYLQKENIIDESGMPKERFSAEFPKEGPSILRIQQVVRGDSAAYFCASSPPTGTFQETQYFGPGTRLLVL.

This clonotype was detected ten times or more. The chain links TRBV11-2 to TRBJ2-7; D perhaps matches TRBD2 (5 bases). This CDR3 has 16 residues. In germline, CDR1 is SGHAT, CDR2 FQNNGV. The V and J ends lost 4 bases and 2 bases respectively, with 18 bases between them. The CDR3 bases are TGTGCCAGCAGCTATACTCGGTCTAGCTTTACCTACGAGCAGTACTTC. Residues: CASSYTRSSFTYEQYF.

This clonotype was counted only a few times. The chain recombines TRBV5-1 with TRBJ1-5, with 8 bases identical to TRBD1. The CDR3 is 14 amino acids. The V gene's germline CDR1 is SGHRS and CDR2 YFSETQ. V trimming: 1 base; J trimming: 6 bases; junction bases outside the gene matches: 3. CDR3 region: CASSLLGQGQPQHF. The DNA for the CDR3 is TGCGCCAGCAGCTTGTTAGGACAGGGTCAGCCCCAGCATTTT.

This clonotype showed up many times. The V gene is TRBV7-8, the J gene TRBJ2-7; D is perhaps TRBD1 (5 bases). Germline CDR1 reads SGHVS; CDR2 reads FQNEAQ. The CDR3 extends over 14 amino acids. Trimming shortened V by 1 base and J by 3 bases, and 10 bases separated the two germline ends. The CDR3 region is CASSLVQGGYEQYF. The DNA of the CDR3 is TGTGCCAGCAGCTTAGTTCAGGGTGGCTACGAGCAGTACTTC.

There are a few counts of this clonotype. The chain has TRBV10-2 and TRBJ2-1; D might be TRBD2 (6 bases). The CDR3 totals 11 residues. Germline V gene lookup returns CDR1 WSHSY and CDR2 SAAADI. Trimming took off 3 bases at V and 13 bases at J, with 10 bases between the two ends. CDR3 sequence (DNA): TGCGCCAGCAGTGAAGGGGCGGGACAGTTCTTC. It specifies CASSEGAGQFF.

This clonotype was seen repeatedly, ten times or more. This rearrangement joins TRBV28 to TRBJ1-2; 7 positions match TRBD1. The germline V gene has CDR1 MDHEN and CDR2 SYDVKM. The CDR3 covers 14 residues. Unmatched junction bases numbered 12, after V lost 6 bases and J lost 8 bases. DNA for the CDR3: TGTGCCAGCAGAACCCCCCGGGACAGAGAAGGCTACACCTTC. Translation: CASRTPRDREGYTF.

This clonotype was seen ten or more times. The CDR3 coding sequence is TGTGCCAGCAGCCAAGCTTACGGATCCTACGAGCAGTACTTC. This gives the protein CASSQAYGSYEQYF. The chain uses TRBV4-2 and TRBJ2-7; D is undetermined. CDR1 is LGHNA and CDR2 is YNFKEQ in the germline V gene. The CDR3 contains 14 residues. V lost 1 base and J 1 base, leaving 8 bases between the germline ends.

V usage is TRBV11-2 and J usage is TRBJ1-3, with 7 bases fitting TRBD1. The CDR3 is 17 amino acids. V shed 5 bases, J shed 4 bases, and the junction held 14 bases outside the gene matches. Germline V CDR1 and CDR2: SGHAT, FQNNGV. CDR3 sequence: CASSPWTDGTAGNTIYF. The CDR3 DNA is TGTGCCAGCAGCCCGTGGACAGACGGGACAGCGGGAAACACCATATATTTT. Using reference TRBV11-2 and TRBJ1-3 for the parts outside the CDR3, the full variable domain is EAGVAQSPRYKIIEKRQSVAFWCNPISGHATLYWYQQILGQGPKLLIQFQNNGVVDDSQLPKDRFSAERLKGVDSTLKIQPAKLEDSAVYLCASSPWTDGTAGNTIYFGEGSWLTVV.

The chain couples TRBV28 to TRBJ1-1; TRBD1 aligns across 9 bases. Germline V CDR1 and CDR2: MDHEN, SYDVKM. The CDR3 is 14 residues long. The ends lost 9 bases at V and 5 bases at J; junction bases unmatched: 10. The CDR3 here is CASSDRGGKTEAFF. CDR3 nucleotide sequence: TGTGCCAGTTCGGACAGGGGAGGGAAAACTGAAGCTTTCTTT. Filled out from reference TRBV28 and TRBJ1-1, the complete variable domain reads DVKVTQSSRYLVKRTGEKVFLECVQDMDHENMFWYRQDPGLGLRLIYFSYDVKMKEKGDIPEGYSVSREKKERFSLILESASTNQTSMYLCASSDRGGKTEAFFGQGTRLTVV.

This clonotype occurred many times. This chain joins TRBV12-3 or TRBV12-4 and TRBJ2-5, with D possibly being TRBD1 (6 bases). V was shortened by 7 bases and J by 5 bases, with 17 bases between the two germline ends. The length of the CDR3 is 14 residues. The CDR3 is CASTQNGGWETQYF. Written as DNA, the CDR3 is TGTGCCAGCACCCAAAATGGGGGCTGGGAGACCCAGTACTTC.

The table lists this clonotype with many counts. One base away lies a much larger clone, so this may be a sequencing read error. The V gene is TRBV27, the J gene TRBJ2-7, with D perhaps assigned TRBD1 or TRBD2 (5 bases each). The CDR3 length is 14 residues. V was pared by 5 bases and J by 0 bases, with 11 bases between. Per germline, CDR1 MNHEY and CDR2 SMNVEV (reference sequence). Here the CDR3 reads CASSRAGSSYEQYF. The DNA for the CDR3 is TGTGCCAGCAGTAGGGCAGGGAGCTCCTACGAGCAGTACTTC.

The gene calls are TRBV3-1 and TRBJ2-7; D call uncertain. The CDR3 totals 13 residues. Looked up from germline, CDR1 is LGHDT and CDR2 is YNNKEL (reference sequence). Trimming cost V 0 bases and J 6 bases, with 9 bases left between them. The CDR3 DNA follows: TGTGCCAGCAGCCAAGACGAGGATCGCGAGCAGTACTTC. It codes for CASSQDEDREQYF.